The T cell receptor (beta chain) described here comes from a study of T cells in Graves' hyperthyroidism and ophthalmopathy (dated by TCRdb to the late 2010s). Notes on the research overall: Peripheral blood was collected at initial diagnosis, before any treatment. To identify TCR V-J signatures that set the groups apart, the researchers used a discovery cohort of about a hundred patients, made up of under 50 with Graves' ophthalmopathy and some 55 with stable Graves' hyperthyroidism. Prospective prediction of ophthalmopathy was tested in an independent validation cohort consisting of fewer than 20 hyperthyroidism patients and over 15 patients who later progressed to ophthalmopathy. The 75 to 100 discovery patients were divided at random into training and test sets in a 7:3 ratio. In six Graves' hyperthyroidism patients, the study also compared T-cell repertoires from thyroid tissue with T-cell repertoires from blood. Once sampling was done, hyperthyroidism patients were given methimazole at a starting dose of 30 mg daily, whereas ophthalmopathy patients were given high-dose intravenous methylprednisolone. According to the paper, TCR Vbeta CDR3 sequencing was carried out on over 130 peripheral blood samples, which came from more than 40 ophthalmopathy, approximately 72 hyperthyroidism and 17 progressor patients. The paper as a whole reports these results and caveats: During validation, the model predicted progression to ophthalmopathy a median of about 6.3 months ahead of onset, with around 65% sensitivity and 72.22% specificity. No statistical method was used to fix the sample size in advance, and group allocation was not hidden from the investigators. Most expanded thyroid clonotypes (frequency above 0.001) were also found in blood, which suggests that blood repertoires may mirror thyroid immune responses. A 13 V-J signature model separated ophthalmopathy from stable hyperthyroidism, with roughly 88% sensitivity and 81.08% specificity in cross-validation and 80%/75% in testing.

A patient counted as having stable Graves' hyperthyroidism if no progression to ophthalmopathy occurred over 18 months of follow-up. The hyperthyroidism patients were between 18 and 65 years old and newly diagnosed, with a disease duration of less than 2 months. Any patient with an uncontrolled infection, another autoimmune disease, pregnancy or lactation was excluded. Clinical symptoms, serum thyroxine and TRAb, thyroid ultrasound, and orbital computed tomography formed the basis for the diagnoses. PBMCs were separated from under 11 ml of fresh peripheral blood using Ficoll-Paque density gradient centrifugation. Total RNA was extracted with Trizol reagent, and quality was checked on an Agilent 2100 Bioanalyzer. The TCR beta CDR3 regions were amplified from the RNA transcripts. The first round of RT-PCR for the TCR CDR3 was performed with the HTBI primer set and the Qiagen OneStep RT-PCR kit. A second multiplex PCR round built the libraries, followed by size selection and purification. The libraries were sequenced on an Illumina HiSeq2000 using paired-end 100 bp reads. From the authors' description of their analysis: SOAPnuke was used to process the raw data, throwing out any read that contained adapters or uncalled bases, had a mean Phred below 15, or lacked an exact constant-primer or identifier match. High-quality paired reads were merged using COPE v1.2.5, and each unique nucleotide sequence was defined as a clonotype. MiTCR v1.1 was used to align the clonotypes against IMGT TRBV, TRBD and TRBJ reference segments. Only V-J combinations with frequency above 0.0001, covering roughly 99% of repertoires, were analysed. A TCS score was defined as the ratio between F50 (clonal expansion) and ExV (chaos), using BLOSUM62-based TCRdist between CDR3 peptides within each V-J. Welch's t-statistics and random forest reduced around 550 V-J features to 13, which were used in a naive Bayes classifier (R e1071). TCRdb trimmed the raw reads at Q25, called clones with MiXCR and kept productive beta chains. Identical CDR3 protein sequences are pooled into one entry, listed with their most common genes and DNA. Clone size and V and J calls follow TCRdb, not the original study. The sample profile shows 75,000 to 100,000 distinct CDR3 sequences; over 50% of them were found once. The top ten clones comprise roughly 27% of the sample.

Ten or more counts support this clonotype. Its antigen is unknown. Base qualities are not provided; no much larger clone lies one nucleotide away. Sequenced input: blood. The TCR originated in a woman aged 40 to 50 with Graves' hyperthyroidism.

CDR3 reads: CATSTFDGQETQYF. The nucleotide sequence is TGTGCCACCAGTACTTTTGACGGCCAAGAGACCCAGTACTTC. Recombination connected TRBV24-1 to TRBJ2-5; no D gene call is confident. V lost 6 bases and J lost 1 base; the stretch between them is 11 bases long. The germline V gene specifies KGHDR as CDR1 and SFDVKD as CDR2. The CDR3 goes from the cysteine to the phenylalanine over 14 residues. Only the CDR3 DNA is retained, 42 bases long and in frame from the first base.